This TCR beta chain was recovered during a study of shared clonotypes between healthy human individuals. Study overall: With ages of 18 to 49, the donors were a couple of women and three men.

Using immunoSEQ multiplex PCR, the repertoire was profiled, and TCRdb retains in-frame clones only, with some absent. The sample consists of some 2,100,000 clones, 90% to 97% of them appearing once. The study drew its donors from healthy HIV-negative adults without recent acute infections or vaccinations. The CDR3 is 16 amino acids. Trimming at V came to 4 bases and at J to 4 bases, leaving 9 bases not matched to a gene. Germline loops: CDR1 SGHDT, CDR2 YYEEEE. Remarks on this clone: Antigen: not known.

Broader study findings: Donor clonotype sharing was expected to depend on sequencing depth.

The gene calls are TRBV5-6 and TRBJ1-1, with 11 bases that match TRBD1. The source is a man aged 18 to 35 in good health. The sequenced material came from naive CD4+ T cells sorted from blood. Subset denoted: CD45RA+ positively selected. The CDR3 region is CASSPRTGGVGTEAFF. CDR3 in DNA: TGTGCCAGCAGCCCGCGGACAGGGGGCGTCGGCACTGAAGCTTTCTTT.